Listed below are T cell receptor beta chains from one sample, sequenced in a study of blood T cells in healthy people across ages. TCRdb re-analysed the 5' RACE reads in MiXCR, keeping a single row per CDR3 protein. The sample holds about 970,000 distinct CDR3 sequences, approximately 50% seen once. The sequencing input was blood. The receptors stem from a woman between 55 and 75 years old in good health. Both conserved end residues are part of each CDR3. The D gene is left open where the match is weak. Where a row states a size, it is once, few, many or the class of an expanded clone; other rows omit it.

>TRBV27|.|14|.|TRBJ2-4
CASSTGSNKNIQYF
TGTGCCAGCAGCACAGGGTCCAACAAAAACATTCAGTACTTC
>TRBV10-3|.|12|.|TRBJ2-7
CAISGATYEQYF
TGTGCCATCAGTGGAGCCACCTACGAGCAGTACTTC
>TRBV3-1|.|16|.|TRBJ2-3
CASSQGGGRGVVTQYF
TGTGCCAGCAGCCAAGGAGGTGGGAGAGGGGTTGTTACGCAGTATTTT
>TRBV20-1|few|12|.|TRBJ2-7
CSATGVGYEQYF
TGCAGTGCTACAGGGGTCGGCTACGAGCAGTACTTC
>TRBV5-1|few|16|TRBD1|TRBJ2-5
CASSLSPQGARETQYF
TGCGCCAGCAGCTTGAGTCCACAGGGGGCTAGAGAGACCCAGTACTTC
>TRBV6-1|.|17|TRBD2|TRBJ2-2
CASSRPLAGGDTGELFF
TGTGCCAGCAGCCGTCCACTAGCGGGTGGGGACACCGGGGAGCTGTTTTTT
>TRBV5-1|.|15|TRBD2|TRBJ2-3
CASTGTSGSTDTQYF
TGCGCCAGCACCGGGACTAGCGGGAGCACAGATACGCAGTATTTT
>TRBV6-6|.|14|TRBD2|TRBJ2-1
CASSALAERNEQFF
TGTGCCAGCAGTGCACTAGCGGAGCGCAATGAGCAGTTCTTC
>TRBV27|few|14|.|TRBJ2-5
CASDGPLEKETQYF
TGTGCCAGCGACGGACCGCTAGAAAAAGAGACCCAGTACTTC
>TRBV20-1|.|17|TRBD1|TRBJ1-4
CSAARRDRGQGREKLFF
TGCAGTGCTGCGAGGCGGGACAGGGGGCAGGGGAGGGAAAAACTGTTTTTT
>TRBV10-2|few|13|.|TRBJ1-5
CATSGQNNQPQHF
TGCGCCACTTCCGGACAGAACAATCAGCCCCAGCATTTT
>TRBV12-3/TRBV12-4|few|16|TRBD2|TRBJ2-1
CASSSTQGLAETKQFF
TGTGCCAGCAGTTCAACGCAAGGACTAGCGGAAACTAAGCAGTTCTTC
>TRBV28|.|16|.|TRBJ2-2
CASSSRWRMSTGELFF
TGTGCCAGCAGTTCCCGCTGGAGGATGAGCACCGGGGAGCTGTTTTTT
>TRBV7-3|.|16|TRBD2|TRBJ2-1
CASSPHRLAGGHEQFF
TGTGCCAGCAGCCCGCACCGACTAGCGGGAGGACATGAGCAGTTCTTC
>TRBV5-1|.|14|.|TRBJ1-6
CASSVEARNSPLHF
TGCGCCAGCAGCGTGGAGGCCAGAAATTCACCCCTCCACTTT
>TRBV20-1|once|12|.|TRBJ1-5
CSASLYNQPQHF
TGCAGTGCTAGTTTGTACAATCAGCCCCAGCATTTT
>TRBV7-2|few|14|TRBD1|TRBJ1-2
CASSPNRGQNGYTF
TGTGCCAGCAGCCCGAACAGGGGGCAAAATGGCTACACCTTC
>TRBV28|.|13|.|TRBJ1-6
CASITRRNSPLHF
TGTGCCAGCATAACCCGTCGGAATTCACCCCTCCACTTT
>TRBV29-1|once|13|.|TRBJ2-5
CSVLGRLSETQYF
TGCAGCGTTCTCGGCCGTTTATCAGAGACCCAGTACTTC
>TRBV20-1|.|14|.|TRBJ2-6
CSAAPGSGANVLTF
TGCAGTGCGGCCCCCGGGTCTGGGGCCAACGTCCTGACTTTC
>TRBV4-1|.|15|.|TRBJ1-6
CASSQDSALATPLHF
TGCGCCAGCAGCCAAGATTCGGCGTTAGCGACACCCCTCCACTTT
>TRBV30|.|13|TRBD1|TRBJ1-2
CAWSRGQGDGYTF
TGTGCCTGGAGCCGGGGACAGGGGGATGGCTACACCTTC
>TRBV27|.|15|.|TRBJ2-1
CASSFSRGSYNEQFF
TGTGCCAGCAGTTTTTCCAGGGGCTCCTACAATGAGCAGTTCTTC
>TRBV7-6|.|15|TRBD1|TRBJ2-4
CASSLGTAPQGEQYF
TGTGCCAGCAGCTTAGGCACAGCCCCCCAGGGGGAGCAGTACTTC
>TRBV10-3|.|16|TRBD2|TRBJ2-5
CAIRKFSGAPEETQYF
TGTGCCATCAGGAAGTTTAGCGGGGCTCCTGAAGAGACCCAGTACTTC